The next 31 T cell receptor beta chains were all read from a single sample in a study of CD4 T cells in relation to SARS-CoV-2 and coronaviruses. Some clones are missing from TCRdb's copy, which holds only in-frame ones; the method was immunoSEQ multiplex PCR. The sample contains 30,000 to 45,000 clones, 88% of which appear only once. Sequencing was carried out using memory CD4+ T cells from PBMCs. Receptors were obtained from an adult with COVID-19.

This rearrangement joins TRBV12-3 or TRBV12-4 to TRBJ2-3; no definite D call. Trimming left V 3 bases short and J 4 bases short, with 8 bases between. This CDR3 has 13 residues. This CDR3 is CASSFGDSDTQYF. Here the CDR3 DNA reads TGTGCCAGCAGTTTTGGAGATTCAGATACGCAGTATTTT.

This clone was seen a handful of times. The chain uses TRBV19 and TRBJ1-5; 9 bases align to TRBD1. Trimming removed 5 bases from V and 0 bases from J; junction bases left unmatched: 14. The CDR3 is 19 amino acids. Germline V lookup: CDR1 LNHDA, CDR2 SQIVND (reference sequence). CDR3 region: CASSHRGTGIQYSNQPQHF. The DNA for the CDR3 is TGTGCCAGTAGTCACAGGGGGACAGGGATTCAATATAGCAATCAGCCCCAGCATTTT.

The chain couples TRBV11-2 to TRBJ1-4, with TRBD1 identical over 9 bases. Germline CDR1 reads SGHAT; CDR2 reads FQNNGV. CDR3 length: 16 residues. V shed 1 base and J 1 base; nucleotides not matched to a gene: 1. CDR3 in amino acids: CASSLGQGVTNEKLFF. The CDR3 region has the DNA TGTGCCAGCAGCTTAGGACAGGGGGTAACTAATGAAAAACTGTTTTTT.

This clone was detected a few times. CDR3 residues: CASSVGNTIYF. As DNA, the CDR3 is TGTGCCAGCAGCGTAGGAAACACCATATATTTT. The genes are TRBV9 and TRBJ1-3; D unresolved. V lost 0 bases and J lost 5, with 0 bases in between. The germline gives CDR1 SGDLS, CDR2 YYNGEE. This CDR3 contains 11 residues.

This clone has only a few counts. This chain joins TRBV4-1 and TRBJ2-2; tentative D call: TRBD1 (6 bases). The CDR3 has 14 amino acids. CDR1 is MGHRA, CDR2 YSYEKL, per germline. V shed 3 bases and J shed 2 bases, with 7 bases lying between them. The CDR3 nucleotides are TGCGCCAGCAGCCAGGGACAAAACACCGGGGAGCTGTTTTTT. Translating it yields CASSQGQNTGELFF.

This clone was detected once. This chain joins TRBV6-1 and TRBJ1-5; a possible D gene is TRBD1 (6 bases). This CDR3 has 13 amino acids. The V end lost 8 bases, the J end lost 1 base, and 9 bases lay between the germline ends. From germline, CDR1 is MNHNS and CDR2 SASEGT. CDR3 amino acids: CASGDRSNQPQHF. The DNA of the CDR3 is TGTGCCAGCGGAGACAGGAGCAATCAGCCCCAGCATTTT.

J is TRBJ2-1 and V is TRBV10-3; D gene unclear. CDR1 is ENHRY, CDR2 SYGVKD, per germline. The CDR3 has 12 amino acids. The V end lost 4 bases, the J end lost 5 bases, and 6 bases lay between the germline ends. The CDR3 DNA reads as TGTGCCATCAGTGCTCAAGACAATGAGCAGTTCTTC. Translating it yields CAISAQDNEQFF.

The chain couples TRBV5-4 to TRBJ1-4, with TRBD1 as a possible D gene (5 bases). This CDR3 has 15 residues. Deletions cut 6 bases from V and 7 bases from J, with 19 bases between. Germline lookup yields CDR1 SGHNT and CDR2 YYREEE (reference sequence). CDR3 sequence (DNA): TGTGCCAGCAACTTAGGTGGGGCTGGAGGTGAAAAACTGTTTTTT. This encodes CASNLGGAGGEKLFF.

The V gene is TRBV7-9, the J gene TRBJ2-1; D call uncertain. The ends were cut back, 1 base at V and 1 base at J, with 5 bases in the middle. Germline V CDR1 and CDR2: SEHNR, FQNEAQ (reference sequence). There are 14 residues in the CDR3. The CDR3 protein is CASSLVGSYNEQFF. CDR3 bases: TGTGCCAGCAGCTTAGTGGGTTCCTACAATGAGCAGTTCTTC.

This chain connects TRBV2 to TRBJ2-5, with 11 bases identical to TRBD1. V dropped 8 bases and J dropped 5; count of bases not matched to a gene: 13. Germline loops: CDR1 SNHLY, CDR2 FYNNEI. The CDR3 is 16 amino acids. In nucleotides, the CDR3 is TGTGCCAGCCTGGGGCCCCGGGACAGGGGGAGGGAGACCCAGTACTTC. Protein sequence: CASLGPRDRGRETQYF.

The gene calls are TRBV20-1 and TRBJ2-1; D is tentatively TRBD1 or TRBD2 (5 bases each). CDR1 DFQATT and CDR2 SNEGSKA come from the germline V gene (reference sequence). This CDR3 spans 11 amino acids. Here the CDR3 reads CRKTGGNEQFF. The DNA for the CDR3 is TGCAGGAAAACTGGGGGCAATGAGCAGTTCTTC.

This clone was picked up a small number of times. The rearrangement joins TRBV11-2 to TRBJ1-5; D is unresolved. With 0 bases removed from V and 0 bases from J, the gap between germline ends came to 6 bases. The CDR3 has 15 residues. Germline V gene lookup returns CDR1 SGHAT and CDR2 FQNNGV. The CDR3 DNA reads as TGTGCCAGCAGCTTAGATGGGTATAGCAATCAGCCCCAGCATTTT. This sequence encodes CASSLDGYSNQPQHF.

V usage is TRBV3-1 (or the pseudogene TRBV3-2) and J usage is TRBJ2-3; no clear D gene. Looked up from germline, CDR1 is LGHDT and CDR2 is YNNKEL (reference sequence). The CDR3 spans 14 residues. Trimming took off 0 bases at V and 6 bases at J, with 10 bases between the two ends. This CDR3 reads CASSQDANLDTQYF. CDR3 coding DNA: TGTGCCAGCAGCCAAGACGCAAATTTGGATACGCAGTATTTT.

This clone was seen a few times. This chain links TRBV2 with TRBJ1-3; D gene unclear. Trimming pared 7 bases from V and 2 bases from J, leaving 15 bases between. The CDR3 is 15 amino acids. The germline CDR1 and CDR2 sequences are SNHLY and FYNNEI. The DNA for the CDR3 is TGTGCCAGCAAGAGTACCCAGTCTACTGGAAACACCATATATTTT. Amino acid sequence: CASKSTQSTGNTIYF.

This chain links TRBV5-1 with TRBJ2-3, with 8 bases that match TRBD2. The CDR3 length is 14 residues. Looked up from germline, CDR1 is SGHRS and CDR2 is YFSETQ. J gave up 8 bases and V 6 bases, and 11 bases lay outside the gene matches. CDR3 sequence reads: CASNHPGGESTQYF. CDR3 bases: TGCGCCAGCAACCATCCGGGGGGGGAGAGTACGCAGTATTTT.

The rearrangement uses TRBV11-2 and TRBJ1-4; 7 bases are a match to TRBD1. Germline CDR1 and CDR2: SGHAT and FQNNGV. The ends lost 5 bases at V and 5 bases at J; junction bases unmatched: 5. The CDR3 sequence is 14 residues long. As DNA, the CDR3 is TGTGCCAGCAGCCGCGGGACAGAGAATGAAAAACTGTTTTTT. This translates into CASSRGTENEKLFF.

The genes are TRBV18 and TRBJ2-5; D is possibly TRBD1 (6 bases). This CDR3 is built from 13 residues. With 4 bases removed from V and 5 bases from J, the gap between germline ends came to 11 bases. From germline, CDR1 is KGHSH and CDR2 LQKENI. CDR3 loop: CASSLRQGETQYF. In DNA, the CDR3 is TGTGCCAGCTCACTCAGGCAGGGGGAGACCCAGTACTTC.

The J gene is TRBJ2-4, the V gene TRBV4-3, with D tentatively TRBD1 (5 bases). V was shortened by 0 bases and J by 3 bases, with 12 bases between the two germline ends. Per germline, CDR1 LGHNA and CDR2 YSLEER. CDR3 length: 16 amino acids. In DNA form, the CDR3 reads TGCGCCAGCAGCCAAGACCCCTCAGGGAACAAAAACATTCAGTACTTC. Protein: CASSQDPSGNKNIQYF.

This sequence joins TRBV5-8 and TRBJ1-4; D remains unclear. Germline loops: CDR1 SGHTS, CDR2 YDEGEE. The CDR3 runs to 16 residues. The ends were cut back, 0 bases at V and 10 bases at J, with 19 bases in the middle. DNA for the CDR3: TGTGCCAGCAGCTTGGATCTCACAGAAAGTAGGAGAAAACTGTTTTTT. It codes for CASSLDLTESRRKLFF.

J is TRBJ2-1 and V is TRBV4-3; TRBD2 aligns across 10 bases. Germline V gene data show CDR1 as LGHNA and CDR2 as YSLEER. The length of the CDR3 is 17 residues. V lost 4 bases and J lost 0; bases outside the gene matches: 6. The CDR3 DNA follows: TGCGCCAGCAGCCCAATTAGCGGGGGGATCTCCTACAATGAGCAGTTCTTC. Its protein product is CASSPISGGISYNEQFF.

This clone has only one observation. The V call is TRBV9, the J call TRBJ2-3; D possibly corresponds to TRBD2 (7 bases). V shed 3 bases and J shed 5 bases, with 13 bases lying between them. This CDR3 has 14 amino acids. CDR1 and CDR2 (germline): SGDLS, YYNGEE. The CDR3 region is CASSGGGAGDTQYF. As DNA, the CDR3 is TGTGCCAGCAGCGGAGGGGGGGCCGGAGATACGCAGTATTTT.

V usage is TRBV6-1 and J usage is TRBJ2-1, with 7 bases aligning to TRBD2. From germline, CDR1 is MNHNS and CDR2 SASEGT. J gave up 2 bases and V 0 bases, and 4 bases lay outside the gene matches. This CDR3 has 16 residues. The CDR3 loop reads CASSEAGRVTYNEQFF. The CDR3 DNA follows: TGTGCCAGCAGTGAAGCGGGGAGGGTCACCTACAATGAGCAGTTCTTC.

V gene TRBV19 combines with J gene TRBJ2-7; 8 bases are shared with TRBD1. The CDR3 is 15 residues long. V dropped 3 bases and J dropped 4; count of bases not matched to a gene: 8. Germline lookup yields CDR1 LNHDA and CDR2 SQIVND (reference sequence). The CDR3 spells CASSMDGRGPYEQYF. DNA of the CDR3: TGTGCCAGTAGTATGGATGGCAGGGGGCCTTACGAGCAGTACTTC. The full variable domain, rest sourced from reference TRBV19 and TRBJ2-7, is DGGITQSPKYLFRKEGQNVTLSCEQNLNHDAMYWYRQDPGQGLRLIYYSQIVNDFQKGDIAEGYSVSREKKESFPLTVTSAQKNPTAFYLCASSMDGRGPYEQYFGPGTRLTVT.

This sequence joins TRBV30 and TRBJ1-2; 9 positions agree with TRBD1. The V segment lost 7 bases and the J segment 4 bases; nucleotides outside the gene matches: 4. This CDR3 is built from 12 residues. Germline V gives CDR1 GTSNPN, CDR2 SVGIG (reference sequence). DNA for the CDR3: TGTGCCTCAAACAGGGGGCTCTATGGCTACACCTTC. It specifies CASNRGLYGYTF.

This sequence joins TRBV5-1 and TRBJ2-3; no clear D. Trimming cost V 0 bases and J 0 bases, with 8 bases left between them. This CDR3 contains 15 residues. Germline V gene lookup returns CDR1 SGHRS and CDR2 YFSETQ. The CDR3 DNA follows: TGCGCCAGCAGCTTGGAGGCTAAGAGCACAGATACGCAGTATTTT. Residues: CASSLEAKSTDTQYF.

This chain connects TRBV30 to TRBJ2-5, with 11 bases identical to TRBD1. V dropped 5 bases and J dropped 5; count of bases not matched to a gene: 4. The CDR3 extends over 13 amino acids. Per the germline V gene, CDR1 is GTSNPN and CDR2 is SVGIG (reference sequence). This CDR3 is CAWGTGGGETQYF. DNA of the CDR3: TGTGCCTGGGGGACAGGGGGAGGGGAGACCCAGTACTTC.

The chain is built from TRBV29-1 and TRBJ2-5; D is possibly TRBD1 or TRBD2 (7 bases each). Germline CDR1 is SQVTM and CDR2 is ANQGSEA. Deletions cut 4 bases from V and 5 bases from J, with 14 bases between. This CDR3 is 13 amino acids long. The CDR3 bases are TGCAGCGTTGCAGGGGGGGCCAGGGAGACCCAGTACTTC. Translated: CSVAGGARETQYF. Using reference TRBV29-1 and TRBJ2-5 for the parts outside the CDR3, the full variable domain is SAVISQKPSRDICQRGTSLTIQCQVDSQVTMMFWYRQQPGQSLTLIATANQGSEATYESGFVIDKFPISRPNLTFSTLTVSNMSPEDSSIYLCSVAGGARETQYFGPGTRLLVL.

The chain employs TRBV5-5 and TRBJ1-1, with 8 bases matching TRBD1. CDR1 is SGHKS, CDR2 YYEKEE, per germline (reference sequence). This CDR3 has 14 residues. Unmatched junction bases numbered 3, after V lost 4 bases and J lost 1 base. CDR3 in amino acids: CASSSTGGNTEAFF. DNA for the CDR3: TGTGCCAGCAGCAGTACAGGGGGGAACACTGAAGCTTTCTTT.

The CDR3 region is CASSAVQPDTQYF. As DNA, the CDR3 is TGTGCCAGCAGCGCCGTACAGCCAGATACGCAGTATTTT. This rearrangement joins TRBV9 to TRBJ2-3, with no clear D. Trimming cost V 3 bases and J 4 bases, with 9 bases left between them. The CDR3 spans 13 residues. Germline CDR1 SGDLS, CDR2 YYNGEE.

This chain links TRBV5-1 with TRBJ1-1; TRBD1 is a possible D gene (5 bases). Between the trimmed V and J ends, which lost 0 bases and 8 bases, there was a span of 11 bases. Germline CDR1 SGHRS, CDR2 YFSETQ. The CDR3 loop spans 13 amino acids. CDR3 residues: CASSLASGTEAFF. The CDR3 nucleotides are TGCGCCAGCAGCTTGGCTAGTGGGACGGAAGCTTTCTTT.

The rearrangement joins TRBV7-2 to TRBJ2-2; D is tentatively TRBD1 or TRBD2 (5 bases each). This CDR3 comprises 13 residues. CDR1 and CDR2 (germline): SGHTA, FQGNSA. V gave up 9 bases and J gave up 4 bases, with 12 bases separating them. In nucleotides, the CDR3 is TGTGCCAGTACCGGGGCCGGCACCGGGGAGCTGTTTTTT. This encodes CASTGAGTGELFF.